The clone carrying this T cell receptor beta chain was counted only a few times. Its antigen is not known. The CDR3 totals 13 residues. V was clipped by 2 bases and J by 5 bases, with 9 bases between them. Germline assignment: CDR1 PRHDT and CDR2 FYEKMQ (reference sequence). This sample was included in a study of long-term antiretroviral therapy in people with HIV. Study summary: Specimens dating back about a decade before the 2015 immediate-ART recommendation are the oldest included. General study results and limits: Blood, drawn from the mid-2000s to the late 2010s, may reflect older ART regimens.

Sequencing relied on immunoSEQ assay v3.0, run at survey level. Clones were read by immunoSEQ multiplex PCR, and TCRdb kept only the in-frame ones, dropping some. This sample yields some 25,000 clones, of which about 86% are seen a single time; less than 20% belongs to the top ten. The receptor was isolated from a man in his fifties with HIV. Sequences were derived from unsorted PBMCs, sampled 1.2 years after starting antiretroviral therapy. The chain uses TRBV13 and TRBJ1-2; D is undetermined. The DNA of the CDR3 is TGTGCCAGCAGCTTATCGGGCCCTTATGGCTACACCTTC. Protein: CASSLSGPYGYTF.